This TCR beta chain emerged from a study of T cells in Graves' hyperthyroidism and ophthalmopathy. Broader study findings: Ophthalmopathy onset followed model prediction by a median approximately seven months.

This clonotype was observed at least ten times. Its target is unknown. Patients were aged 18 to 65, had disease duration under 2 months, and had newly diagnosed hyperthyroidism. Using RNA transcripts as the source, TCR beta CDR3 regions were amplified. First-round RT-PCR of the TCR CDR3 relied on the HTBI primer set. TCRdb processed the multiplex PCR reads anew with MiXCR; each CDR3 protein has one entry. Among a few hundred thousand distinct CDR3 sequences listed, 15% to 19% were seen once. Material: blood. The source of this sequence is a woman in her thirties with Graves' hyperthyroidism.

CDR3 residues: CASSYLETQYF. For the CDR3, the DNA is TGTGCCAGCAGCTACTTGGAGACCCAGTACTTC. V is TRBV11-1 and J is TRBJ2-5; no definite D call. CDR3 length: 11 residues. V lost 4 bases to trimming and J lost 5 bases, with 5 bases between them. The germline CDR1 and CDR2 sequences are SGHAT and FQDESV (reference sequence).